This T cell receptor (beta chain) was sequenced in a study of T cell responses to AZD1222 COVID-19 vaccine. The study's findings and limits: Scientists sampled the repertoires only once the peak T cell response had passed. Females outnumbered males among donors, who were mostly white British; clonal diversity was possibly underestimated. Just a handful of people given AZD1222 tested seropositive at baseline.

Profiling relied on immunoSEQ multiplex PCR, and the TCRdb table lists in-frame clones only, not all of them. Of approximately 82,000 clones in the sample, more than 85% were seen once. The CDR3 has 14 residues. Germline lookup yields CDR1 LGHDT and CDR2 YNNKEL (reference sequence). With 5 bases removed from V and 7 bases from J, the gap between germline ends came to 15 bases. Points on this clone: Antigen specificity is unknown.

Source: peripheral blood, taken on day 0 of AZD1222 vaccination. The sequence was collected from an adult in good health. This chain connects TRBV3-1 (or the pseudogene TRBV3-2) to TRBJ1-5, with D possibly TRBD1 on 6 matching bases. The CDR3 reads CASSDTGNGQPQHF. The CDR3 nucleotides read TGTGCCAGCAGCGATACAGGGAACGGGCAGCCCCAGCATTTT.